This T cell receptor beta chain was profiled in a study of CD8 T cells in Susac syndrome. The ends were cut back, 7 bases at V and 2 bases at J, with 12 bases in the middle. The CDR3 is made up of 14 amino acids. CDR1 is SNHLY and CDR2 is FYNNEI in the germline V gene. Sequencing of TCR beta covered CD8+ and CD4+ T cells obtained from blood. Purification of the CD8+ and CD4+ T cells relied on negative isolation, and TEMRA cells underwent FACS enrichment. Reverse transcription used about 0.45 to 1 ug RNA and random hexamers. It was immunoSEQ multiplex PCR that amplified TCR beta CDR3 across 54 Vbeta and 13 Jbeta. TCRdb reprocessed the immunoSEQ multiplex PCR reads with MiXCR, giving one entry per CDR3 protein. The sample has 180,000 or so distinct CDR3 sequences, roughly 96% seen once; the top ten hold 0.093%.

Sequenced input: CD4+ T cells from PBMCs. The TCR was taken from a human donor with multiple sclerosis. This chain uses TRBV2 with TRBJ1-5; D is unresolved. The CDR3 bases are TGTGCCAGCACAGCGGAGGGTGGCAATCAGCCCCAGCATTTT. This encodes CASTAEGGNQPQHF. The variable domain in full, completed from reference TRBV2 and TRBJ1-5, reads EPEVTQTPSHQVTQMGQEVILRCVPISNHLYFYWYRQILGQKVEFLVSFYNNEISEKSEIFDDQFSVERPDGSNFTLKIRSTKLEDSAMYFCASTAEGGNQPQHFGDGTRLSIL.